The present T cell receptor beta chain was sequenced within a study of CXCR3-negative and CXCR3-positive naive CD8 T cells. Study results and limitations: Cryopreserved PBMCs had partly decreased CXCR3 expression; fresh PBMCs were used in most assays. Both naive subsets showed comparably high diversity, and memory CD8+ cells showed much lower diversity. More hydrophobic TRB CDR3s occurred in CXCR3-positive than in CXCR3-negative naive cells. Researchers reported similar TRBV-TRBJ usage in naive CXCR3-negative and CXCR3-positive cells, though memory differed.

Naive CD8+ T cells showed a CD45RO-CCR7+CD27+CD95- phenotype. This CDR3 region has 16 residues. CDR1 is SGHRS, CDR2 YFSETQ, per germline. Libraries were UMI-labeled 5' RACE TRB cDNA. TCRdb reworked the 5' RACE reads into one entry per CDR3 protein, no DNA. The repertoire table contains about 150,000 distinct CDR3 sequences. Turning to this clonotype: Antigen unknown.

The sequence was collected from a human donor in good health. Some clones in this sample may be carry-over from other donors' samples. The sequenced sample consisted of naive CXCR3+ CD8+ T cells from blood. Subset: CD45RO-CCR7+CD27+CD95- naive CD8+ T cells expressing CXCR3 (TNR3+). This chain joins TRBV5-1 and TRBJ2-7; the TCRdb D gene call, TRBD2, has no DNA to confirm it. The CDR3 sequence: CASSLGQRESSYEQYF.